What follows are 3 T cell receptor beta chains derived from one specimen sequenced in a study of shared clonotypes between healthy human individuals. The assay was immunoSEQ multiplex PCR, and TCRdb's table has in-frame clones only and misses some. Here the sample spans a few million clones, around 90% being singletons. Sequenced sample: naive CD4+ T cells from PBMCs. Specified subset: CD45RA+ positively selected. These receptors were collected from a man in his late teens or twenties in good health. Some clones in this sample may be carry-over from other donors' samples.

About this clone: Other DNA variants within this sample encode the same CDR3. The rearrangement uses TRBV28 and TRBJ1-1, with unresolved D. V gave up 2 bases and J gave up 5 bases, with 6 bases separating them. The CDR3 is 12 amino acids. From germline, CDR1 is MDHEN and CDR2 SYDVKM. The CDR3 reads CASSLRQTEAFF. CDR3 nucleotides: TGTGCCAGCAGTTTAAGGCAGACTGAAGCTTTCTTT.

V usage is TRBV28 and J usage is TRBJ2-6; D remains unclear. Germline CDR1 is MDHEN and CDR2 is SYDVKM. The CDR3 spans 14 residues. V was pared by 1 base and J by 2 bases, with 3 bases between. The CDR3 sequence: CASSLLAGANVLTF. The CDR3 DNA follows: TGTGCCAGCAGTTTATTGGCTGGGGCCAACGTCCTGACTTTC.

The chain couples TRBV5-1 to TRBJ2-7; weak D call: TRBD1 (7 bases). The V and J ends lost 3 bases and 0 bases respectively, with 25 bases between them. Germline V gives CDR1 SGHRS, CDR2 YFSETQ. The CDR3 runs to 19 residues. The DNA of the CDR3 is TGCGCCAGCAGCTCGGTTACCGCTAGGGGGCGGAGGGTCTCCTACGAGCAGTACTTC. It encodes CASSSVTARGRRVSYEQYF.